What follows are 10 T cell receptor beta chains derived from one specimen sequenced in a study of control samples from healthy donors and cancer patients. This table comes from immunoSEQ multiplex PCR, and its TCRdb copy is limited to in-frame clones, with some not included. The table lists about 270,000 clones, around 79% of them singletons. The sample consisted of PBMCs. The receptors were sampled from a woman aged 55-70 years with lung cancer.

The V and J genes are TRBV5-1 and TRBJ2-7, with D tentatively TRBD1 or TRBD2 (5 bases each). Germline V lookup: CDR1 SGHRS, CDR2 YFSETQ. This CDR3 has 13 residues. V was cut by 6 bases and J by 1 base, with 11 bases left in between. This CDR3 is CASNRDLSYEQYF. CDR3 in DNA: TGCGCCAGCAACCGGGACCTTTCCTACGAGCAGTACTTC.

The chain carries TRBV20-1 and TRBJ2-7, with TRBD1 as a possible D gene (5 bases). The CDR3 is made up of 13 amino acids. Trimming removed 3 bases from V and 1 base from J, with 10 bases in between. From germline, CDR1 is DFQATT and CDR2 SNEGSKA (reference sequence). For the CDR3, the DNA is TGCAGTGCTAGTGGACACCTTTCCTACGAGCAGTACTTC. Translation gives CSASGHLSYEQYF.

This rearrangement joins TRBV7-8 to TRBJ1-1; D call uncertain. Germline V gene lookup returns CDR1 SGHVS and CDR2 FQNEAQ. This CDR3 comprises 13 residues. Deletions cut 5 bases from V and 1 base from J, with 8 bases between. The CDR3 loop is CASSASENTEAFF. The DNA of the CDR3 is TGTGCCAGCAGCGCCTCAGAGAACACTGAAGCTTTCTTT.

In DNA, the CDR3 is TGTGCCAGCTCACCGTCCTGGGGCACCGGGGAGCTGTTTTTT. Translating gives CASSPSWGTGELFF. The chain couples TRBV18 to TRBJ2-2, with no clear D. CDR3 length: 14 amino acids. V was shortened by 3 bases and J by 4 bases, with 9 bases between the two germline ends. Germline CDR1 is KGHSH and CDR2 is LQKENI.

The table lists this clone with a count of one. The chain is built from TRBV6-7 and TRBJ2-5; D uncertain. TRBV6-7 is identified as an open reading frame with a role that is uncertain. V lost 0 bases to trimming and J lost 5 bases, with 4 bases between them. The CDR3 length is 12 residues. CDR3 sequence reads: CASSYSGETQYF. The CDR3 region has the DNA TGTGCCAGCAGTTACTCGGGGGAGACCCAGTACTTC.

The chain employs TRBV5-1 and TRBJ2-3; D might be TRBD2 (6 bases). Germline lookup yields CDR1 SGHRS and CDR2 YFSETQ. CDR3 length: 14 residues. V lost 0 bases to trimming and J lost 6 bases, with 11 bases between them. The CDR3, as DNA: TGCGCCAGCAGCTTGGGACGGGAGAGGGATACGCAGTATTTT. It codes for CASSLGRERDTQYF.

The gene calls are TRBV5-1 and TRBJ2-6, with D possibly matching TRBD1 (5 bases). Trimming left V 4 bases short and J 11 bases short, with 13 bases between. Germline CDR1 is SGHRS and CDR2 is YFSETQ. The CDR3 has 13 amino acids. The CDR3 is CASSDPGSHVLTF. In DNA, the CDR3 is TGCGCCAGCAGCGATCCAGGGTCTCACGTCCTGACTTTC.

CDR3 sequence reads: CASSTGLAQPQHF. Here the CDR3 DNA reads TGTGCCAGCAGCACAGGGTTGGCTCAGCCCCAGCATTTT. The V call is TRBV2, the J call TRBJ1-5; D perhaps matches TRBD1 (6 bases). The V gene lost 6 bases and the J gene lost 6 bases, with 12 bases spanning the gap. Germline CDR1 is SNHLY and CDR2 is FYNNEI. The CDR3 length is 13 residues.

This chain links TRBV30 with TRBJ2-7; 7 nucleotides align to TRBD1. Per the germline V gene, CDR1 is GTSNPN and CDR2 is SVGIG (reference sequence). This CDR3 spans 13 amino acids. With V trimmed by 1 base and J by 4 bases, 4 bases remained unmatched. The CDR3 DNA is TGTGCCTGGAGTGCAGGGGGAAATTACGAGCAGTACTTC. This translates into CAWSAGGNYEQYF.

The V call is TRBV27, the J call TRBJ2-3, with D unclear. The V gene's germline CDR1 is MNHEY and CDR2 SMNVEV (reference sequence). Trimming took 8 bases from V and 2 from J, leaving 11 bases between them. This CDR3 has 13 amino acids. This CDR3 reads CASSRPYTDTQYF. The CDR3 nucleotides read TGTGCCAGCTCGCGGCCGTACACAGATACGCAGTATTTT.